The source of this TCR beta chain is a study of cytomegalovirus exposure and HLA in healthy donors. A few counts support this clone. After removal of 2 bases from V and 6 bases from J, the junction contained 8 bases not matched to a gene. CDR1 is LGHNA and CDR2 is YSLEER in the germline V gene. This CDR3 has 15 residues. Primers: 60 Vbeta forward and 13 Jbeta reverse. Here immunoSEQ multiplex PCR was the method, and the copy in TCRdb shows in-frame clones only, minus some. The table has over 200,000 clones, 82% seen once. The chain links TRBV4-3 to TRBJ2-7; 9 bases are a match to TRBD2. The sequence came from a woman in her thirties or forties in good health and CMV-seropositive. The material sequenced was PBMCs. CDR3 in DNA: TGCGCCAGCAGCCAACCCGGTAGCGGGAGCGGCGAGCAGTACTTC. Residues: CASSQPGSGSGEQYF.